The rows below give T cell receptor beta chains drawn from one sample of a study of blood T cell repertoires in COVID-19. Using immunoSEQ multiplex PCR, the repertoire was profiled, and TCRdb retains in-frame clones only, with some absent. The table includes 300,000 to 450,000 clones, around nine tenths detected once. The sample consisted of peripheral blood. The receptor source for this set is a human donor in a cohort sampled during active COVID-19. CDR3s include the opening cysteine and the closing phenylalanine or tryptophan. D genes are given only for firm matches. Clone size is stated in some rows and not others, as once, few, many or a class when expanded.

TRBV7-2	TRBJ2-1	NA	TRBD2	TGTGCCAGCAGCTTGGTTGCTAGCGGGGAGGGGGAGCAGTTCTTC	CASSLVASGEGEQFF
TRBV2	TRBJ1-4	NA	NA	TGTGCCAGCGAGGGACAAAGACTGTTTTTT	CASEGQRLFF
TRBV27	TRBJ2-1	few	TRBD2	TGTGCCAGCAGTTTAAAAGCGGGGAACTCGTACAATGAGCAGTTCTTC	CASSLKAGNSYNEQFF
TRBV5-1	TRBJ2-1	NA	NA	TGCGCCAGCACCCCTGGGGCCTTTTACAATGAGCAGTTCTTC	CASTPGAFYNEQFF
TRBV30	TRBJ1-3	NA	NA	TGTGCCTGGAGTACGGGTAACTCTGGAAACACCATATATTTT	CAWSTGNSGNTIYF
TRBV24-1	TRBJ1-6	NA	TRBD1	TGTGCCACCAGTCAGTATAGATTTGGGACAGGGGGCGCGGGGTCCTATAATTCACCCCTCCACTTT	CATSQYRFGTGGAGSYNSPLHF
TRBV2	TRBJ2-4	NA	TRBD2	TGTGCCAGCAGGGGACTAATATTAGCCAAAAACATTCAGTACTTC	CASRGLILAKNIQYF
TRBV9	TRBJ2-7	NA	TRBD2	TGTGCCAGCAGCCCGGGACTAGTAACAAGCGAGCAGTACTTC	CASSPGLVTSEQYF
TRBV2	TRBJ2-5	NA	TRBD1	TGTGCCAGCAGAAGACAGGGGGTGGGAGAGACCCAGTACTTC	CASRRQGVGETQYF
TRBV10-2	TRBJ1-5	NA	TRBD1	TGCGCCAGCAGGATGGGACAGACTAATCAGCCCCAGCATTTT	CASRMGQTNQPQHF
TRBV7-9	TRBJ1-2	NA	TRBD1	TGTGCCAGCAGCGACAGGGGAGACGGCTACACCTTC	CASSDRGDGYTF
TRBV6-5	TRBJ2-1	NA	TRBD1	TGTGCCAGCAGCCGAACGCGACAGGGCCATGAGCAGTTCTTC	CASSRTRQGHEQFF
TRBV10-2	TRBJ2-1	NA	NA	TGCGCCAGCTCAAGACAGCCAGTGGGGGCCTTTATGAATGAGCAGTTCTTC	CASSRQPVGAFMNEQFF
TRBV20-1	TRBJ2-1	NA	NA	TGCAGTGCTAGAGATATTGGCGAGCAGTTCTTC	CSARDIGEQFF
TRBV5-4	TRBJ1-1	NA	TRBD1	TGTGCCAGCAGCCCCGGGACAGGAAAAATGAACACTGAAGCTTTCTTT	CASSPGTGKMNTEAFF
TRBV19	TRBJ2-1	NA	TRBD2	TGTGCCAGTAGTGTTCTAGCGGGGGGTACCAGCTCCTACAATGAGCAGTTCTTC	CASSVLAGGTSSYNEQFF
TRBV7-9	TRBJ2-7	NA	TRBD1	TGTGCCAGCAGGGGGACAGGACTGGCCTACGAGCAGTACTTC	CASRGTGLAYEQYF
TRBV5-3	TRBJ1-1	NA	TRBD1	TGTGCCAGAAGCTTGGGAAGGGACAGGGTGGCCTTTAACACTGAAGCTTTCTTT	CARSLGRDRVAFNTEAFF
TRBV2	TRBJ2-1	NA	TRBD1	TGTGCCAGCAGTGCCAGGGGGACCTTCAATGGAAGGTTCTTC	CASSARGTFNGRFF
TRBV19	TRBJ1-5	NA	TRBD1	TGTGCCAGTAGTATCAGGGACAGGGATCAGCCCCAGCATTTT	CASSIRDRDQPQHF